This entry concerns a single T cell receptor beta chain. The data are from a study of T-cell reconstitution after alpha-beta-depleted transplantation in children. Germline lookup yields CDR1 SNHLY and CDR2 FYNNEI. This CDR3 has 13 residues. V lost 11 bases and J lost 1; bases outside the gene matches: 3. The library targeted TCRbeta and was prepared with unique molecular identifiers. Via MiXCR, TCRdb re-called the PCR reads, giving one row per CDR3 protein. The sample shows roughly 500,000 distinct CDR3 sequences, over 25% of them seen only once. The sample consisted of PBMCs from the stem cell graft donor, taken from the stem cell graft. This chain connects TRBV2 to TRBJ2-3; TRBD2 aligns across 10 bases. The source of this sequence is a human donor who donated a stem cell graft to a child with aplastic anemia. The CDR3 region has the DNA TGTGCCGGGGGGACTAGCGGCACAGATACGCAGTATTTT. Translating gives CAGGTSGTDTQYF.